Each of the 21 T cell receptor beta chains below was sequenced from the same sample in a study of Ad26.COV2.S vaccination and SARS-CoV-2 variants. Treatment: about 20 received Ad26.COV2.S at low or high dose, single or two shots; about 5 received placebo; per-sample allocation not given. After the first vaccine or placebo injection, samples were drawn on day 63. TCRdb's copy holds only in-frame clones and misses some; the assay was immunoSEQ multiplex PCR. The sample holds about 400,000 clones; approximately 90% are singletons and the top ten take about 1.9%. The material sequenced was peripheral blood, taken in a trial of Ad26.COV2.S vaccine versus placebo. Source of these receptors: a person between 18 and 60 years old who received the Ad26.COV2.S COVID-19 vaccine or a placebo.

This rearrangement joins TRBV18 to TRBJ1-5; 7 bases align to TRBD1. Germline CDR1 and CDR2: KGHSH and LQKENI. V dropped 4 bases and J dropped 4; count of bases not matched to a gene: 10. The CDR3 has 16 residues. CDR3 sequence: CASSQDVTGYNQPQHF. CDR3 bases: TGTGCCAGCTCACAGGATGTGACAGGGTATAATCAGCCCCAGCATTTT.

The chain combines TRBV5-4 with TRBJ2-3; D might be TRBD1 (6 bases). Trimming took off 1 base at V and 8 bases at J, with 17 bases between the two ends. The CDR3 loop spans 15 amino acids. In germline, CDR1 is SGHNT, CDR2 YYREEE (reference sequence). CDR3 coding DNA: TGTGCCAGCAGCTTGCCAGGGGATGAGGCCACTACGCAGTATTTT. Protein: CASSLPGDEATTQYF. Together with reference TRBV5-4 and TRBJ2-3, the CDR3 gives the full variable domain: ETGVTQSPTHLIKTRGQQVTLRCSSQSGHNTVSWYQQALGQGPQFIFQYYREEENGRGNFPPRFSGLQFPNYSSELNVNALELDDSALYLCASSLPGDEATTQYFGPGTRLTVL.

This clone has just a few counts. The rearrangement joins TRBV14 to TRBJ2-3; D uncertain. The CDR3 has 13 amino acids. Germline V CDR1 and CDR2: SGHDN, FVKESK. V shed 3 bases and J shed 3 bases, with 7 bases lying between them. The CDR3 spells CASSQQGTDTQYF. The CDR3 coding sequence is TGTGCCAGCAGCCAGCAAGGGACAGATACGCAGTATTTT.

The CDR3 nucleotides read TGTGCCAGCAGCCAAGTTTTCGGGAGTCGGGATGAGCAGTTCTTC. This gives the protein CASSQVFGSRDEQFF. The chain has TRBV4-2 and TRBJ2-1, with D maybe TRBD2 (6 bases). The germline V gene has CDR1 LGHNA and CDR2 YNFKEQ. The CDR3 covers 15 residues. V was shortened by 1 base and J by 8 bases, with 15 bases between the two germline ends.

This clone was counted a single time. V usage is TRBV24-1 and J usage is TRBJ2-7, with 9 bases fitting TRBD1. CDR1 is KGHDR, CDR2 SFDVKD, per germline. J was trimmed by 3 bases and V by 3 bases; bases with no gene match: 5. The CDR3 covers 15 residues. The chain's CDR3 is CATSDPGTGIYEQYF. The CDR3 DNA is TGTGCCACCAGTGATCCCGGGACAGGGATCTACGAGCAGTACTTC.

V is TRBV7-9 and J is TRBJ2-5; TRBD2 agrees at 10 bases. Germline V gene lookup returns CDR1 SEHNR and CDR2 FQNEAQ (reference sequence). This CDR3 has 17 amino acids. Trimming removed 5 bases from V and 2 bases from J; junction bases left unmatched: 11. The CDR3 coding sequence is TGTGCCAGCAGCCGTTTCGGACTAGCGGTTGATCAAGAGACCCAGTACTTC. As protein: CASSRFGLAVDQETQYF.

The DNA for the CDR3 is TGTGCCAGCAGCTTAGGGGCACCCTCAACCTACGAGCAGTACTTC. This sequence encodes CASSLGAPSTYEQYF. The chain links TRBV7-9 to TRBJ2-7; D is undetermined. Germline V gene lookup returns CDR1 SEHNR and CDR2 FQNEAQ (reference sequence). The V end lost 1 base, the J end lost 2 bases, and 12 bases lay between the germline ends. This CDR3 spans 15 amino acids.

The rearrangement links TRBV27 to TRBJ2-5; a weak D match, TRBD2 (5 bases). The V and J ends lost 3 bases and 4 bases respectively, with 15 bases between them. Germline V gene lookup returns CDR1 MNHEY and CDR2 SMNVEV (reference sequence). This CDR3 comprises 15 residues. CDR3 in DNA: TGTGCCAGCAGTTTGGCGGGCAGAGATGTAGAGACCCAGTACTTC. It encodes CASSLAGRDVETQYF.

J is TRBJ1-2 and V is TRBV28; a weak D match, TRBD1 (5 bases). The CDR3 runs 14 residues. CDR1 is MDHEN and CDR2 is SYDVKM in the germline V gene. V shed 3 bases and J shed 3 bases, with 11 bases lying between them. The CDR3 sequence: CASSFRGEDYGYTF. Written as DNA, the CDR3 is TGTGCCAGCAGTTTTCGGGGGGAGGACTATGGCTACACCTTC.

The DNA for the CDR3 is TGTGCCAGCAGTGATGTGGCTAGCGGGAGCCAAGAGACCCAGTACTTC. Translating it yields CASSDVASGSQETQYF. The J gene is TRBJ2-5, the V gene TRBV2; 10 nucleotides agree with TRBD2. CDR3 length: 16 amino acids. The junction had 5 bases not matched to a gene; V was cut back by 3 bases and J by 1 base. Germline values: CDR1 SNHLY, CDR2 FYNNEI.

This clone has only one observation. The genes are TRBV4-2 and TRBJ2-7; 9 bases agree with TRBD1. Germline CDR1 is LGHNA and CDR2 is YNFKEQ. The CDR3 has 15 residues. V was clipped by 0 bases and J by 5 bases; unmatched bases: 5. CDR3 region: CASSQEGTGYHEQYF. CDR3 sequence (DNA): TGTGCCAGCAGCCAAGAGGGGACAGGGTACCACGAGCAGTACTTC.

This clone was counted between two and nine times. The rearrangement joins TRBV4-2 to TRBJ1-1; 9 nucleotides line up with TRBD1. The CDR3 runs to 15 residues. V lost 1 base and J lost 4; bases outside the gene matches: 4. Looked up from germline, CDR1 is LGHNA and CDR2 is YNFKEQ. The CDR3 is CASSQGTGVSTEAFF. CDR3 DNA sequence: TGTGCCAGCAGCCAAGGGACAGGGGTTTCCACTGAAGCTTTCTTT.

The J gene is TRBJ2-6, the V gene TRBV28; maybe TRBD1 (5 bases). The V gene's germline CDR1 is MDHEN and CDR2 SYDVKM. This CDR3 is 17 amino acids long. V dropped 5 bases and J dropped 1 base, with 15 bases sitting between them. CDR3 nucleotides: TGTGCCAGCAGTCCCAGGGCCGGAGAGTCTGGGGCCAACGTCCTGACTTTC. Its protein product is CASSPRAGESGANVLTF.

The chain couples TRBV11-2 to TRBJ2-7; D may be TRBD2 (7 bases). The germline gives CDR1 SGHAT, CDR2 FQNNGV. The CDR3 covers 15 residues. Trimming removed 3 bases at V and 7 bases at J, with 19 bases between. The DNA of the CDR3 is TGTGCCAGCAGCTTCGAGTGGGGGGGGCATGGAGAGCAGTACTTC. Its protein is CASSFEWGGHGEQYF.

V is TRBV9 and J is TRBJ1-2, with D perhaps matching TRBD1 (6 bases). Germline V gene lookup returns CDR1 SGDLS and CDR2 YYNGEE. The CDR3 loop spans 14 amino acids. V was trimmed by 4 bases and J by 7 bases, leaving 17 bases between them. CDR3 DNA sequence: TGTGCCAGCAGCACCCAGGGGAATATTGGTGGCTACACCTTC. The encoded protein is CASSTQGNIGGYTF.

The V and J genes are TRBV5-1 and TRBJ2-6, with D tentatively TRBD1 (6 bases). The CDR3 is made up of 17 amino acids. The germline V gene encodes CDR1 SGHRS and CDR2 YFSETQ. V shed 0 bases and J shed 1 base, with 11 bases lying between them. The CDR3 DNA sequence: TGCGCCAGCAGCTTGGGGACAGCCTATTCTGGGGCCAACGTCCTGACTTTC. The encoded protein is CASSLGTAYSGANVLTF.

This clone was seen repeatedly, ten times or more. The chain recombines TRBV19 with TRBJ1-1, with TRBD1 matching 10 bases. V gave up 7 bases and J gave up 7 bases; unmatched junction bases: 3. Germline loops: CDR1 LNHDA, CDR2 SQIVND (reference sequence). The CDR3 loop spans 12 amino acids. CDR3 loop: CASKDRGFEAFF. Here the CDR3 DNA reads TGTGCCAGTAAGGACAGGGGGTTTGAAGCTTTCTTT.

V and J are TRBV5-4 and TRBJ2-5; 10 nucleotides align to TRBD2. The V gene end was trimmed by 4 bases and the J gene end by 5 bases; junction bases not matched to a gene: 11. CDR1 SGHNT and CDR2 YYREEE come from the germline V gene (reference sequence). The CDR3 is made up of 16 amino acids. The CDR3 coding sequence is TGTGCCAGCAGCCGGGGGGCTAGCGGGAGTGGGGAGACCCAGTACTTC. Translating it yields CASSRGASGSGETQYF.

This rearrangement joins TRBV2 to TRBJ1-2, with TRBD1 matching over 7 bases. The CDR3 totals 13 residues. J gave up 4 bases and V 6 bases, and 5 bases lay outside the gene matches. Germline loops: CDR1 SNHLY, CDR2 FYNNEI. This CDR3 reads CASRASGGYGYTF. In DNA, the CDR3 is TGTGCCAGCAGAGCCTCAGGGGGCTATGGCTACACCTTC.

The chain has TRBV2 and TRBJ2-1; 7 positions agree with TRBD2. The V and J ends lost 7 bases and 0 bases, in that order; junction bases with no gene match: 6. CDR1 and CDR2 from the germline V gene are SNHLY and FYNNEI. This CDR3 is 15 amino acids long. The CDR3, as DNA: TGTGCCAGCACCGGACTAGGAGGCTCCTACAATGAGCAGTTCTTC. It encodes CASTGLGGSYNEQFF.

The chain carries TRBV11-2 and TRBJ2-3; D possibly corresponds to TRBD1 (6 bases). The CDR3 is made up of 15 amino acids. V lost 1 base, J lost 4 bases, and 12 bases lay in between. Germline loops: CDR1 SGHAT, CDR2 FQNNGV. In nucleotides, the CDR3 is TGTGCCAGCAGCTTAGCTGTCAGGGGCTCAGATACGCAGTATTTT. Translation: CASSLAVRGSDTQYF.